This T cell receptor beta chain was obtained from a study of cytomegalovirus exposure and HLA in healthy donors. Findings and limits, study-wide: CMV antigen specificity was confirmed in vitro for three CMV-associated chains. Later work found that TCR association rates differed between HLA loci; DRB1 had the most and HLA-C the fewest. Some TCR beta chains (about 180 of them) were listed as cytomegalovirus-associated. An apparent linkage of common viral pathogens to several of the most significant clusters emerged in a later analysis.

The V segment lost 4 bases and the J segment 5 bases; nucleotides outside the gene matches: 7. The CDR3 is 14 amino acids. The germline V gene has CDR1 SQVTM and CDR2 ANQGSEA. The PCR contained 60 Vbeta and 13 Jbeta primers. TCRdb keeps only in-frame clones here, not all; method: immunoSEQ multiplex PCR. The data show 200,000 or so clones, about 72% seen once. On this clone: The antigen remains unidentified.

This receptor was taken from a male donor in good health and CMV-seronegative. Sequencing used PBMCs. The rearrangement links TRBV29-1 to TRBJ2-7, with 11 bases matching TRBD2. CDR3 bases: TGCAGCGTTGGTGTACTAGCGGGAGCCAACGAGCAGTACTTC. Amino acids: CSVGVLAGANEQYF.